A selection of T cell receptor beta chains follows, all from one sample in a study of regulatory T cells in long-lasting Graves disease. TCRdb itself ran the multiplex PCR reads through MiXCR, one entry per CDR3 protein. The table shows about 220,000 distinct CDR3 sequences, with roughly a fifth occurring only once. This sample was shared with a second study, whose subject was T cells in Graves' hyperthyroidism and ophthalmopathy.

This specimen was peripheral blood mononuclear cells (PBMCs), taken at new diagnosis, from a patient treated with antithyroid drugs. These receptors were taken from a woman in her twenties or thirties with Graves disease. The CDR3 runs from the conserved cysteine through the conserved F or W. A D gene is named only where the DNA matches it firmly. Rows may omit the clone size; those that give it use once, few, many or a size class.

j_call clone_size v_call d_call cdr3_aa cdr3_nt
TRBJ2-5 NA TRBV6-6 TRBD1 CASSYSGTGGNQETQYF TGTGCCAGCAGTTACTCGGGGACAGGGGGCAACCAAGAGACCCAGTACTTC
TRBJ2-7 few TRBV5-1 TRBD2 CASSLEPRGGGHEQYF TGCGCCAGCAGCTTGGAACCCCGGGGGGGAGGGCACGAGCAGTACTTC
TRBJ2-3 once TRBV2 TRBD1 CASTRQGGISTDTQYF TGTGCCAGCACCAGACAGGGGGGGATTAGCACAGATACGCAGTATTTT
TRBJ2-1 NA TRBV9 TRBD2 CASSVWGLAGAQFF TGTGCCAGCAGCGTATGGGGACTAGCGGGAGCCCAGTTCTTC
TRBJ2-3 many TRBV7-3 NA CASSRTASTDTQYF TGTGCCAGCAGCCGGACGGCAAGCACAGATACGCAGTATTTT
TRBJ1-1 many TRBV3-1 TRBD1 CASFRQGSPEAFF TGTGCCAGCTTTAGACAGGGGAGCCCTGAAGCTTTCTTT
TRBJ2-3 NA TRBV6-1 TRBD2 CASSEALAGDSTDTQYF TGTGCCAGCAGTGAAGCCCTAGCGGGGGATAGCACAGATACGCAGTATTTT
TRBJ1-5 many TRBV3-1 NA CASSLSSGTQHF TGTGCCAGCAGCCTCTCCTCTGGAACCCAGCATTTT
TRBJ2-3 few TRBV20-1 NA CSAREGLGTDTQYF TGCAGTGCCCGAGAGGGACTGGGAACAGATACGCAGTATTTT
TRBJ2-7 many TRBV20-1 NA CSARGGPEQYF TGCAGTGCTAGAGGGGGTCCCGAGCAGTACTTC
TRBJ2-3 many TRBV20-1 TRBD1 CSAKVRGQGTDTQYF TGCAGTGCTAAGGTCCGAGGACAGGGGACGGATACGCAGTATTTT